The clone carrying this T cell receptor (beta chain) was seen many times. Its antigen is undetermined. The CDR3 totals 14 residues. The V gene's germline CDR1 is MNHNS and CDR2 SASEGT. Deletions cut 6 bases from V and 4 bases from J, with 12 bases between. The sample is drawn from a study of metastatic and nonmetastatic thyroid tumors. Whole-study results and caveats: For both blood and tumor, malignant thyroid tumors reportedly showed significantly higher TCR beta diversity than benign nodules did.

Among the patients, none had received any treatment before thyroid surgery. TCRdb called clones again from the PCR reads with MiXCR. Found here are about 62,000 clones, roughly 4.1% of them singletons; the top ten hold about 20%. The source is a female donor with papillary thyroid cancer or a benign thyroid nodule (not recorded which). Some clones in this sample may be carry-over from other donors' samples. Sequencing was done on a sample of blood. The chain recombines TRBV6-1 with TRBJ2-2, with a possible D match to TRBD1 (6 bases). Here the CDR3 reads CASRGDRSTGELFF. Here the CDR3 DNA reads TGTGCCAGCAGGGGCGACAGGAGCACCGGGGAGCTGTTTTTT.